A single TCR beta chain is shown here with its context. In germline, CDR1 is SGHTA, CDR2 FQGNSA. The V and J ends lost 0 bases and 7 bases respectively, with 13 bases between them. This CDR3 contains 15 residues. This entry is derived from a study of cytomegalovirus exposure and HLA in healthy donors. It was with 60 Vbeta and 13 Jbeta primers that the PCR ran. Assay: immunoSEQ multiplex PCR; the TCRdb copy retains only in-frame clones and omits some. The top ten clones hold 1.5% to 1.9% of a sample with about 180,000 clones, over 80% of them seen once. The chain links TRBV7-2 to TRBJ1-5; TRBD1 is a possible D gene (5 bases). The sequenced material came from PBMCs. The source is a man aged 35-49 years in good health and CMV-seronegative. CDR3 residues: CASSLAQGPEQPQHF. CDR3 nucleotide sequence: TGTGCCAGCAGCTTAGCTCAGGGCCCGGAACAGCCCCAGCATTTT.